The clone carrying this T cell receptor beta chain occurred a few times. Its specificity is not known. V was cut by 3 bases and J by 3 bases, with 17 bases left in between. The V gene's germline CDR1 is SGDLS and CDR2 YYNGEE. The CDR3 is made up of 16 amino acids. Since all of the isolated RNA was reverse transcribed, expressed TCRB transcripts were what got sequenced. Profiling relied on immunoSEQ multiplex PCR, and the TCRdb table lists in-frame clones only, not all of them. The repertoire has 640,000 or so clones, under 15% of them found once; the top ten carry 0.02% to 0.025%. These data originate in a study of beta chain features in type 1 diabetes. Study-level points and caveats: The cDNA sequencing approach could over-represent high-TCR-expressing cells. Patients with Type 1 diabetes showed moderately but significantly shorter TCRB CDR3s in all four CD4+ subsets.

The chain recombines TRBV9 with TRBJ2-3, with D perhaps matching TRBD2 (6 bases). The sequencing input was naive CD4+ T cells from blood. The sequence was obtained from a man aged 18 to 30 with type 1 diabetes. This chain's CDR3 is CASSANIMGGTDTQYF. CDR3 bases: TGTGCCAGCAGCGCCAATATTATGGGAGGAACAGATACGCAGTATTTT.